A selection of T cell receptor beta chains follows, all from one sample in a study of shared clonotypes between healthy human individuals. Using immunoSEQ multiplex PCR, the repertoire was profiled, and TCRdb retains in-frame clones only, with some absent. The sample lists a few million clones; around 94% were seen once. Sequences were obtained from naive CD4+ T cells sorted from blood. These receptors originate from a man in his late teens or twenties in good health. Each CDR3 is given with its conserved first and last residue. The D gene is left open where the match is weak. Size values are once, few and many counts, or a class for expanded clones, and some rows have none.

TGCGCCAGCAGCCAAGGAGTGGTAGGGGGCGAGGAAGAGACCCAGTACTTC | CASSQGVVGGEEETQYF | TRBJ2-5 | TRBD1 | NA | TRBV4-3
TGCGCCAGCAGCCAAGAACGGCTAGCGGACAGGGTCCAGTACTTC | CASSQERLADRVQYF | TRBJ2-5 | NA | NA | TRBV4-1
TGTGCCAGCAGTTCCCCGGAGGGACTCTCTGGGGCCAACGTCCTGACTTTC | CASSSPEGLSGANVLTF | TRBJ2-6 | NA | NA | TRBV28
TGTGCCAGCAGCGAGCAGGGAAAGAGGACTGAAGCTTTCTTT | CASSEQGKRTEAFF | TRBJ1-1 | NA | once | TRBV7-2
TGTGCCAGCAGGGGGCGGACAGATGATGAAAAACTGTTTTTT | CASRGRTDDEKLFF | TRBJ1-4 | NA | NA | TRBV28
TGTGCCAGCAGTTTATGGCAGGGCCGGGAAAAACTGTTTTTT | CASSLWQGREKLFF | TRBJ1-4 | NA | NA | TRBV28
TGTGCCAGCGCTAACAGTTTCTCCTACGAGCAGTACTTC | CASANSFSYEQYF | TRBJ2-7 | NA | NA | TRBV6-5
TGTGCCACCCAGGGACTAGCCGGGACCGGGGAGCTGTTTTTT | CATQGLAGTGELFF | TRBJ2-2 | TRBD2 | NA | TRBV10-3
TGTGCCAGCAGTGAAATAGGGGGCTATGGCGGGGAGCTGTTTTTT | CASSEIGGYGGELFF | TRBJ2-2 | TRBD1 | NA | TRBV6-1
TGCAGCGTTGAGGTCCCCGCGAGTTTTTTAGAAGCTTTCTTT | CSVEVPASFLEAFF | TRBJ1-1 | NA | NA | TRBV29-1
TGCGCCAGCAGCGGGGACAGGGGAGGGGACATTCAGTACTTC | CASSGDRGGDIQYF | TRBJ2-4 | TRBD1 | NA | TRBV5-1
TGCGCCAGCAGCCCCAGAGCGGGGGCCCTCCAAGAGACCCAGTACTTC | CASSPRAGALQETQYF | TRBJ2-5 | TRBD2 | NA | TRBV5-1
TGCGCCAGCAGCCAAGATGAGGGCAGGCCGTTAGGCTACACCTTC | CASSQDEGRPLGYTF | TRBJ1-2 | NA | NA | TRBV4-1
TGTGCCAGCAGCAATCCGAGCGAAGGACAGAACACTGAAGCTTTCTTT | CASSNPSEGQNTEAFF | TRBJ1-1 | NA | few | TRBV5-6
TGTGCCAGCAGTCCATGGACACCTCCCTCGCAGTACTTC | CASSPWTPPSQYF | TRBJ2-7 | NA | NA | TRBV2
TGTGCCTCTAGCCCGAACTATGGCTACACCTTC | CASSPNYGYTF | TRBJ1-2 | NA | few | TRBV30
TGTGCCAGCAGCTTAAAGGGGGCTCGGGGAGGGTATTTT | CASSLKGARGGYF | TRBJ2-3 | NA | NA | TRBV7-2
TGTGCCAGCAGCTTCCCTGGGCTTACCGAGACCCAGTACTTC | CASSFPGLTETQYF | TRBJ2-5 | NA | NA | TRBV5-4
TGTGCCAGCAGCCCGGGACAGGGAGTAGTTGGCTACACCTTC | CASSPGQGVVGYTF | TRBJ1-2 | TRBD1 | NA | TRBV28
TGTGCCAGCAGTTTAGCGGGAGGGGCCTACGAGCAGTACTTC | CASSLAGGAYEQYF | TRBJ2-7 | TRBD2 | NA | TRBV6-1
TGTGCCAGCAGCTTCACAGGAGCTAGCACAGATACGCAGTATTTT | CASSFTGASTDTQYF | TRBJ2-3 | NA | NA | TRBV7-2
TGTGCCAGCAGCTTGGCACAGTACTATGGCTACACCTTC | CASSLAQYYGYTF | TRBJ1-2 | NA | NA | TRBV7-2
TGTGCCAGCAGTGTTGACAGGGGGAACACCGGGGAGCTGTTTTTT | CASSVDRGNTGELFF | TRBJ2-2 | TRBD1 | once | TRBV2
TGTGCCAGCAGTAGGGGACTAGTTCAAACCCAGTACTTC | CASSRGLVQTQYF | TRBJ2-5 | TRBD2 | NA | TRBV2
TGTGCCAGCAGCTTAGGGACAGGGCCCAAAGGCTACACCTTC | CASSLGTGPKGYTF | TRBJ1-2 | TRBD1 | NA | TRBV7-9
TGTGCCAGCAGCTTTAGGACAACCGGTGGCGAAAAACTGTTTTTT | CASSFRTTGGEKLFF | TRBJ1-4 | NA | NA | TRBV5-8
TGCGCCAGCAGCCCTCCGGGAGCCCTGGCCAATCAGCCCCAGCATTTT | CASSPPGALANQPQHF | TRBJ1-5 | NA | NA | TRBV4-1
TGTGCCAGCAGTTACGGTGTGGCTAGAGGTGAGCAGTTCTTC | CASSYGVARGEQFF | TRBJ2-1 | NA | NA | TRBV6-6
TGTGCCAGCAGTGTCCGGGACAGGGGGCGGAATGGCTACACCTTC | CASSVRDRGRNGYTF | TRBJ1-2 | TRBD1 | NA | TRBV28
TGTGCCAGCAGCTTAGATAGATATGAGCAGTTCTTC | CASSLDRYEQFF | TRBJ2-1 | NA | NA | TRBV7-2
TGTGCCATCAGTGACTGGGACAGTAAGGAGACCCAGTACTTC | CAISDWDSKETQYF | TRBJ2-5 | TRBD1 | NA | TRBV10-3